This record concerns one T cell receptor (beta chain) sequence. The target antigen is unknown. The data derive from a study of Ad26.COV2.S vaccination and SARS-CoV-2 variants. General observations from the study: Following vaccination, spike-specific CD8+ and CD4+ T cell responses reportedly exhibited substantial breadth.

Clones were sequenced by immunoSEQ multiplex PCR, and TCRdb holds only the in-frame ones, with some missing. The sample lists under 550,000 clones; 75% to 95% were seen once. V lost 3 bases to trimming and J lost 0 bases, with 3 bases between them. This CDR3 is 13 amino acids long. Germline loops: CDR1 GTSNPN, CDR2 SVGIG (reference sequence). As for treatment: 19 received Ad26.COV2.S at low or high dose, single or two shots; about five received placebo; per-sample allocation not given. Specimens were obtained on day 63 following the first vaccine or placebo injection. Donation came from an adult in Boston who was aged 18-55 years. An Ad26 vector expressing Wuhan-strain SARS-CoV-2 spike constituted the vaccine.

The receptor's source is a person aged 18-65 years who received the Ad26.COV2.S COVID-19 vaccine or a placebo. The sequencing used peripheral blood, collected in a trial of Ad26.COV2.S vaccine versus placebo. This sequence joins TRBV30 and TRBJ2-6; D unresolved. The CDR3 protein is CAWSPSGANVLTF. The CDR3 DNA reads TGTGCCTGGAGCCCCTCTGGGGCCAACGTCCTGACTTTC.